This TCR beta chain derives from a study of early T cells in non-severe SARS-CoV-2 infection. Across the study: Bulk RNA isolated from unsorted whole blood underwent sequencing; chains were not paired.

CDR3 length: 14 residues. The germline V gene encodes CDR1 LGHDT and CDR2 YNNKEL (reference sequence). Unmatched junction bases numbered 5, after V lost 1 base and J lost 6 bases. Unique molecular identifiers were attached to individual cDNA molecules. TCRdb re-analysed the 5' RACE reads in MiXCR, keeping a single row per CDR3 protein. The sample records 100,000 to 120,000 distinct CDR3 sequences, roughly 12% being singletons. This clonotype was counted many times. As yet, its antigen is unknown. Findings and limits, study-wide: Matching results from VDJdb favored anti-spike CD8 responses, leaving private and CD4 specificities undetected.

The rearrangement links TRBV3-1 to TRBJ2-7, with 8 bases lining up with TRBD1. The sequencing used whole blood, collected at baseline. The clonotype originates from an adult who was a healthcare worker with PCR-confirmed SARS-CoV-2 infection or an uninfected control (not recorded which). This chain's CDR3 is CASSQGRGRREQYF. The CDR3 DNA reads as TGTGCCAGCAGCCAAGGCAGGGGGCGCCGCGAGCAGTACTTC.